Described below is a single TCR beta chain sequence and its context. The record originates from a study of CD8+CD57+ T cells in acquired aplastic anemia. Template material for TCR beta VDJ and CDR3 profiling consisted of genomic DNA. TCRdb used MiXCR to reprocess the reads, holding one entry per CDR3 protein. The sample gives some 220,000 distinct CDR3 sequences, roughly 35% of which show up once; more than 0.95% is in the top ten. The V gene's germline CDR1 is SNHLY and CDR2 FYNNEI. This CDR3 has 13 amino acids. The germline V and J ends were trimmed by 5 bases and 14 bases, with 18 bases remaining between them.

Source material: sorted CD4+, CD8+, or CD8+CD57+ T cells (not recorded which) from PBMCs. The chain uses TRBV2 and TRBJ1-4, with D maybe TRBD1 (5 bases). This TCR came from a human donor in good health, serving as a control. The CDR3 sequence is CASSTRDPGGLFF. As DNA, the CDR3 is TGTGCCAGCAGTACTCGGGACCCTGGGGGGCTGTTTTTT.